The rows below give T cell receptor beta chains drawn from one sample of a study of T cell changes during pregnancy in multiple sclerosis. Sequenced by immunoSEQ multiplex PCR; TCRdb stores in-frame clones only, minus some. The sample has around 30,000 clones, approximately 94% seen once. The specimen comprised CD4+ T cells from peripheral blood mononuclear cells, sampled after pregnancy. The receptors originated from a female donor with multiple sclerosis, enrolled in a pregnancy study. CDR3s include the opening cysteine and the closing phenylalanine or tryptophan. Fields, in order: CDR3 protein, CDR3 DNA, V gene, clone size, D gene, J gene. D genes are given only for firm matches. A row's size may be missing; if present it is once, few, many or a size class.

CDR3: CASSLKGSGSPLHF; DNA: TGTGCCAGCAGCTTAAAGGGAAGCGGATCACCCCTCCACTTT; V: TRBV7-3; size: -; D: -; J: TRBJ1-6
CDR3: CAWTQYRDINYGYTF; DNA: TGTGCCTGGACCCAATACCGGGACATAAACTATGGCTACACCTTC; V: TRBV30; size: -; D: -; J: TRBJ1-2
CDR3: CASSYSKTPDSPLHF; DNA: TGTGCCAGCAGTTACTCGAAGACTCCTGATTCACCCCTCCACTTT; V: TRBV6-5; size: -; D: -; J: TRBJ1-6
CDR3: CASSTQGFMVSGYAF; DNA: TGTGCCAGCAGCACACAGGGTTTCATGGTCTCTGGCTACGCCTTC; V: TRBV27; size: -; D: -; J: TRBJ1-2
CDR3: CASSYTKQGKQFF; DNA: TGTGCCAGCAGTTACACGAAACAGGGGAAGCAGTTCTTC; V: TRBV6-5; size: -; D: TRBD1; J: TRBJ2-1
CDR3: CASGREPVPYYEQYF; DNA: TGTGCTAGTGGGCGGGAGCCTGTCCCATACTACGAGCAGTACTTC; V: TRBV12-5; size: -; D: TRBD2; J: TRBJ2-7
CDR3: CASRQLSRYGYTF; DNA: TGTGCCAGTAGACAGCTATCCCGCTATGGCTACACCTTC; V: TRBV6-1; size: -; D: -; J: TRBJ1-2
CDR3: CASSVTGSTDTQYF; DNA: TGTGCCAGCAGTGTGACGGGTAGCACAGATACGCAGTATTTT; V: TRBV2; size: once; D: -; J: TRBJ2-3
CDR3: CASEQGYSSGANVLTF; DNA: TGCGCCAGTGAACAGGGGTATAGCTCTGGGGCCAACGTCCTGACTTTC; V: TRBV4-1; size: -; D: TRBD1; J: TRBJ2-6
CDR3: CASSVSQGGTEAFF; DNA: TGTGCCAGCAGCGTAAGTCAGGGCGGCACTGAAGCTTTCTTT; V: TRBV9; size: few; D: -; J: TRBJ1-1
CDR3: CASTQAPYGTDTQYF; DNA: TGTGCCAGCACGCAAGCACCGTACGGGACAGATACGCAGTATTTT; V: TRBV6-1; size: -; D: -; J: TRBJ2-3
CDR3: CASSGNRVDSPLHF; DNA: TGTGCCAGCAGTGGAAACAGGGTTGATTCACCCCTCCACTTT; V: TRBV6-5; size: -; D: -; J: TRBJ1-6
CDR3: CASSLAGTAETQYF; DNA: TGCGCCAGCAGCTTGGCCGGGACAGCAGAGACCCAGTACTTC; V: TRBV5-1; size: once; D: TRBD1; J: TRBJ2-5
CDR3: CASSLANPGLIYEQYF; DNA: TGTGCCAGCAGCTTAGCGAACCCGGGACTGATCTACGAGCAGTACTTC; V: TRBV7-2; size: once; D: -; J: TRBJ2-7
CDR3: CASSPSSGGTDTQYF; DNA: TGTGCCAGCAGCCCAAGTAGCGGGGGAACAGATACGCAGTATTTT; V: TRBV11-2; size: -; D: TRBD2; J: TRBJ2-3
CDR3: CAISERNVADSNQPQHF; DNA: TGTGCCATCAGTGAGCGTAATGTGGCAGATAGCAATCAGCCCCAGCATTTT; V: TRBV10-3; size: -; D: -; J: TRBJ1-5
CDR3: CASSFTRNTQYF; DNA: TGTGCCAGCAGCTTTACGCGGAATACGCAGTATTTT; V: TRBV5-6; size: once; D: -; J: TRBJ2-3
CDR3: CATTGQSNTEAFF; DNA: TGTGCCACCACTGGACAGTCGAACACTGAAGCTTTCTTT; V: TRBV10-3; size: -; D: -; J: TRBJ1-1
CDR3: CASSYSRTGDTEAFF; DNA: TGTGCCAGCAGTTACTCGCGGACAGGGGACACTGAAGCTTTCTTT; V: TRBV6-5; size: -; D: TRBD1; J: TRBJ1-1
CDR3: CASSRGLAGEQETQYF; DNA: TGCGCCAGCAGCAGGGGACTAGCGGGGGAACAAGAGACCCAGTACTTC; V: TRBV5-1; size: -; D: TRBD2; J: TRBJ2-5
CDR3: CASSPGQGKDGYTF; DNA: TGTGCCAGCAGCCCGGGACAGGGAAAAGATGGCTACACCTTC; V: TRBV6-6; size: -; D: TRBD1; J: TRBJ1-2
CDR3: CASSMWEGWNEQFF; DNA: TGTGCCAGTAGTATGTGGGAGGGGTGGAATGAGCAGTTCTTC; V: TRBV19; size: -; D: TRBD2; J: TRBJ2-1
CDR3: CAIRAGGDEKLFF; DNA: TGTGCCATCAGGGCCGGCGGGGATGAAAAACTGTTTTTT; V: TRBV10-3; size: once; D: -; J: TRBJ1-4
CDR3: CASSQQGISNTGELFF; DNA: TGTGCCAGCAGCCAACAGGGGATCTCGAACACCGGGGAGCTGTTTTTT; V: TRBV7-2; size: -; D: TRBD1; J: TRBJ2-2
CDR3: CASSLGQGGIGELFF; DNA: TGTGCCAGCAGCTTAGGGCAGGGTGGTATCGGGGAGCTGTTTTTT; V: TRBV7-6; size: -; D: -; J: TRBJ2-2
CDR3: CASSHSRRGLRETQYF; DNA: TGCGCCAGCAGCCATTCTCGGCGGGGGCTCCGAGAGACCCAGTACTTC; V: TRBV4-3; size: -; D: -; J: TRBJ2-5
CDR3: CASSQDIKGWSAEAFF; DNA: TGTGCCAGCAGCCAAGATATTAAGGGGTGGTCCGCTGAAGCTTTCTTT; V: TRBV14; size: -; D: -; J: TRBJ1-1
CDR3: CASSLTAIGQGLNF; DNA: TGTGCCAGCAGCTTAACAGCTATAGGGCAGGGTCTGAATTTT; V: TRBV7-2; size: -; D: -; J: TRBJ1-5
CDR3: CASSLAGLTEAFF; DNA: TGCGCCAGCAGCTTGGCAGGGCTCACTGAAGCTTTCTTT; V: TRBV5-1; size: -; D: -; J: TRBJ1-1
CDR3: CASSQQENTEAFF; DNA: TGTGCCAGCAGCCAACAGGAAAACACTGAAGCTTTCTTT; V: TRBV7-2; size: -; D: -; J: TRBJ1-1
CDR3: CASSETKVYYNEQFF; DNA: TGTGCCAGCAGTGAAACGAAGGTATACTACAATGAGCAATTCTTC; V: TRBV2; size: -; D: -; J: TRBJ2-1
CDR3: CASSLDGDSGNTIYF; DNA: TGCGCCAGCAGCTTGGACGGGGACTCTGGAAACACCATATATTTT; V: TRBV5-1; size: -; D: -; J: TRBJ1-3
CDR3: CASSRRDRNSNYGYTF; DNA: TGTGCCAGCAGTCGCCGGGACAGAAATTCTAACTATGGCTACACCTTC; V: TRBV6-6; size: -; D: TRBD1; J: TRBJ1-2
CDR3: CASSLTVSPLHF; DNA: TGTGCCAGCAGCCTGACAGTTTCACCCCTCCACTTT; V: TRBV7-2; size: -; D: -; J: TRBJ1-6
CDR3: CASSFGQSNEQFF; DNA: TGTGCCAGCAGCTTTGGGCAAAGCAATGAGCAGTTCTTC; V: TRBV7-9; size: -; D: -; J: TRBJ2-1
CDR3: CASSELGAPLSSYGYTF; DNA: TGTGCCAGCAGTGAGTTGGGAGCCCCCCTTTCCTCGTATGGCTACACCTTC; V: TRBV25-1; size: -; D: -; J: TRBJ1-2
CDR3: CASELSGLAGERETQYF; DNA: TGTGCCAGCGAATTATCGGGACTAGCGGGAGAGCGCGAGACCCAGTACTTC; V: TRBV5-6; size: -; D: TRBD2; J: TRBJ2-5
CDR3: CASRRGPSAGELFF; DNA: TGTGCCAGCAGAAGAGGGCCTAGCGCCGGGGAGCTGTTTTTT; V: TRBV7-9; size: -; D: -; J: TRBJ2-2
CDR3: CATGTGGSYEQYF; DNA: TGTGCCACCGGGACAGGGGGCTCCTACGAGCAGTACTTC; V: TRBV11-1; size: -; D: TRBD1; J: TRBJ2-7
CDR3: CACTRGGNYGYTF; DNA: TGTGCCTGCACAAGGGGGGGCAACTATGGCTACACCTTC; V: TRBV30; size: -; D: -; J: TRBJ1-2
CDR3: CAWSVTSGSSGYF; DNA: TGTGCCTGGAGTGTAACTAGCGGGAGCTCTGGGTATTTT; V: TRBV30; size: -; D: TRBD2; J: TRBJ2-3
CDR3: CASSYSGSATEAFF; DNA: TGTGCCAGCAGTTATTCGGGATCCGCCACTGAAGCTTTCTTT; V: TRBV28; size: -; D: -; J: TRBJ1-1
CDR3: CASSPTSGGAGEQFF; DNA: TGTGCCAGCAGCCCGACTAGCGGGGGGGCCGGTGAGCAGTTCTTC; V: TRBV7-3; size: -; D: TRBD2; J: TRBJ2-1
CDR3: CASGSRQGGGYTF; DNA: TGTGCTAGTGGTTCGCGACAGGGCGGTGGCTACACCTTC; V: TRBV12-5; size: -; D: TRBD1; J: TRBJ1-2
CDR3: CAWSIFMGQAPHGQEQYF; DNA: TGTGCCTGGAGTATTTTTATGGGACAGGCCCCTCATGGGCAAGAGCAGTACTTC; V: TRBV30; size: -; D: TRBD1; J: TRBJ2-7
CDR3: CASSLALAGKDTQYF; DNA: TGTGCCAGCAGCTTAGCCCTGGCGGGGAAAGATACGCAGTATTTT; V: TRBV7-9; size: -; D: -; J: TRBJ2-3
CDR3: CASSLNRGHGNTEAFF; DNA: TGTGCCAGCAGCTTGAACAGGGGGCACGGGAACACTGAAGCTTTCTTT; V: TRBV5-6; size: -; D: TRBD1; J: TRBJ1-1
CDR3: CASSAYRGQETQYF; DNA: TGTGCCAGCAGCGCTTACAGGGGCCAAGAGACCCAGTACTTC; V: TRBV9; size: -; D: TRBD1; J: TRBJ2-5
CDR3: CASSDRGSSYEQYF; DNA: TGTGCCAGTAGTGACAGGGGGAGCTCCTACGAGCAGTACTTC; V: TRBV19; size: -; D: TRBD1; J: TRBJ2-7
CDR3: CASSYPSGGGSDTQYF; DNA: TGTGCCAGCAGTTACCCTAGCGGGGGGGGATCAGATACGCAGTATTTT; V: TRBV6-5; size: -; D: TRBD2; J: TRBJ2-3
CDR3: CASREGLGGYEQYF; DNA: TGCGCCAGCAGAGAGGGACTAGGAGGATACGAGCAGTACTTC; V: TRBV5-1; size: -; D: TRBD2; J: TRBJ2-7
CDR3: CAWSGRSGWGTTEAFF; DNA: TGTGCCTGGAGTGGTCGATCAGGGTGGGGAACAACTGAAGCTTTCTTT; V: TRBV30; size: -; D: -; J: TRBJ1-1
CDR3: CASSERVATDTQYF; DNA: TGTGCCAGCAGTGAACGGGTAGCCACAGATACGCAGTATTTT; V: TRBV6-1; size: -; D: -; J: TRBJ2-3
CDR3: CASSIQGHLGDTQYF; DNA: TGTGCCAGTAGTATCCAGGGTCACCTTGGGGATACGCAGTATTTT; V: TRBV19; size: -; D: -; J: TRBJ2-3
CDR3: CASSPWTDMNTEAFF; DNA: TGCGCCAGCAGCCCGTGGACAGACATGAACACTGAAGCTTTCTTT; V: TRBV5-1; size: -; D: -; J: TRBJ1-1
CDR3: CASRLAGGPQYF; DNA: TGTGCCAGCAGACTAGCGGGGGGGCCGCAGTATTTT; V: TRBV2; size: -; D: TRBD2; J: TRBJ2-3
CDR3: CASSLTYTEGLNTEAFF; DNA: TGTGCCAGCAGCCTCACTTACACCGAGGGCTTGAACACTGAAGCTTTCTTT; V: TRBV7-9; size: -; D: -; J: TRBJ1-1
CDR3: CASGPDGTVKPFSYEQYF; DNA: TGTGCTAGTGGTCCTGACGGGACAGTTAAACCGTTCTCCTACGAGCAGTACTTC; V: TRBV12-5; size: once; D: TRBD1; J: TRBJ2-7
CDR3: CASSLGYRGRVVDRGPGYTF; DNA: TGTGCCAGCAGCTTAGGGTATAGAGGGCGTGTAGTAGACAGGGGGCCTGGCTACACCTTC; V: TRBV7-8; size: -; D: TRBD1; J: TRBJ1-2